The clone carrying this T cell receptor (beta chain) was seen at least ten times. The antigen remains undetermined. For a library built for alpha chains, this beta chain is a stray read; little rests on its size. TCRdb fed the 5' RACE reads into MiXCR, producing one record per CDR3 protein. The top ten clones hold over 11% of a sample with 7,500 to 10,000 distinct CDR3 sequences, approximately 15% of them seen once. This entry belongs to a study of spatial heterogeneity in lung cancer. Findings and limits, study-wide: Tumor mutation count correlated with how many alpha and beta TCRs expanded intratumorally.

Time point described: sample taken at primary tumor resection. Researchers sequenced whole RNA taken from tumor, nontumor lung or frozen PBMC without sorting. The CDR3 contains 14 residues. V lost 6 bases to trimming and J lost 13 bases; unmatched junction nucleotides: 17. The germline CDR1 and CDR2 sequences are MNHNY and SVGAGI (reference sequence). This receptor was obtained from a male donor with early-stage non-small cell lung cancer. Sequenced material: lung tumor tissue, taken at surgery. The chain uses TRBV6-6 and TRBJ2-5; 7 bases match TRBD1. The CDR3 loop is CASSSAGTDVFPYF. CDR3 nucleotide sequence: TGTGCCAGCAGCTCTGCCGGGACAGACGTATTTCCGTACTTC.